These 11 T cell receptor beta chains originate from one sample sequenced in a study of blood T cell repertoires in COVID-19 (dated by TCRdb to about 2020). Receptor amplification or capture employed the immunoSEQ multiplex PCR assay. Entries here come from immuneACCESS through TCRdb and include only in-frame sequences with V and J called. Some clones fail to appear in such tables; in the studies checked, an unresolved V gene covers under half of the shortfall, and the cause of the remainder is unknown. The sample profile shows under 45,000 clones; about 80% of them were found once. The ten largest clonotypes hold less than 25% of the sample. The sequencing input was peripheral blood. All receptors come from a human donor with acute or convalescent COVID-19. The donor label of this sample is uncertain.

This clone was observed a few times. This chain links TRBV5-1 with TRBJ2-3; D is ambiguous. Trimming stripped 0 bases from V and 5 bases from J, with 10 bases between. CDR1 and CDR2 from the germline V gene are SGHRS and YFSETQ. This CDR3 contains 14 residues. This CDR3 is CASSLGQSGDTQYF. The CDR3 bases are TGCGCCAGCAGCTTGGGGCAGTCGGGAGATACGCAGTATTTT.

This chain links TRBV4-3 with TRBJ2-7; 9 bases are shared with TRBD1. The J segment lost 3 bases and the V segment lost 6 bases, leaving 9 bases of the junction unmatched. The germline V gene has CDR1 LGHNA and CDR2 YSLEER. This CDR3 spans 15 amino acids. CDR3 DNA: TGCGCCAGCAGTTCTCGGACAGGGGTGGTCTACGAGCAGTACTTC. It translates to CASSSRTGVVYEQYF.

This chain connects TRBV7-3 to TRBJ1-1; D is perhaps TRBD1 (5 bases). CDR3 size: 14 residues. Germline V CDR1 and CDR2: SGHTA, FQGTGA. Trimming took off 3 bases at V and 0 bases at J, with 8 bases between the two ends. The CDR3 region is CASSFDRLNTEAFF. For the CDR3, the DNA is TGTGCCAGCAGCTTTGACAGATTGAACACTGAAGCTTTCTTT.

The chain has TRBV6-5 and TRBJ1-4; D unclear. CDR1 and CDR2 from the germline V gene are MNHEY and SVGAGI. V was cut by 0 bases and J by 6 bases, with 11 bases left in between. The CDR3 has 15 amino acids. CDR3 DNA: TGTGCCAGCAGTTACTCTACGGGGAACCATGAAAAACTGTTTTTT. Protein sequence: CASSYSTGNHEKLFF.

The CDR3 reads CASSLAGGRTYNEQFF. In nucleotides, the CDR3 is TGTGCCAGCAGCTTAGCGGGCGGGAGGACCTACAATGAGCAGTTCTTC. J is TRBJ2-1 and V is TRBV7-2; 8 nucleotides match TRBD2. Germline V gene sequence: CDR1 SGHTA, CDR2 FQGNSA. The CDR3 totals 16 residues. V dropped 0 bases and J dropped 2; count of bases not matched to a gene: 3.

The chain carries TRBV7-9 and TRBJ2-5, with 8 bases lining up with TRBD2. Germline trimming cut 5 bases from V and 1 base from J; bases unmatched to any gene: 6. CDR1 and CDR2 (germline): SEHNR, FQNEAQ (reference sequence). The CDR3 sequence is 15 residues long. The CDR3 spells CASSPAGTSQETQYF. CDR3 nucleotide sequence: TGTGCCAGCAGCCCGGCCGGGACTAGCCAAGAGACCCAGTACTTC.

The chain links TRBV5-1 to TRBJ1-1, with a weak D call TRBD1 (5 bases). The ends were cut back, 3 bases at V and 2 bases at J, with 14 bases in the middle. Germline CDR1 reads SGHRS; CDR2 reads YFSETQ. This CDR3 comprises 15 residues. CDR3: CASSWGDGRNTEAFF. The CDR3 coding sequence is TGCGCCAGCAGCTGGGGGGACGGTAGAAACACTGAAGCTTTCTTT.

This chain uses TRBV10-3 with TRBJ1-1, with D maybe TRBD1 (5 bases). Germline V lookup: CDR1 ENHRY, CDR2 SYGVKD. V lost 5 bases and J 1 base, leaving 11 bases between the germline ends. CDR3 length: 14 amino acids. The CDR3 DNA sequence: TGTGCCATCAGTATTCGGGGGGAGAACACTGAAGCTTTCTTT. It yields the protein CAISIRGENTEAFF.

The V call is TRBV19, the J call TRBJ1-2; D gene ambiguous. Looked up from germline, CDR1 is LNHDA and CDR2 is SQIVND (reference sequence). The CDR3 consists of 15 residues. Trimming took off 1 base at V and 0 bases at J, with 9 bases between the two ends. The CDR3 DNA reads as TGTGCCAGTAGTATAGTGGTGGCGGCTAACTATGGCTACACCTTC. Its translation: CASSIVVAANYGYTF.

The chain employs TRBV9 and TRBJ2-2, with D tentatively TRBD1 (5 bases). V was clipped by 5 bases and J by 0 bases, with 11 bases between them. The CDR3 totals 15 residues. Per germline, CDR1 SGDLS and CDR2 YYNGEE. In DNA form, the CDR3 reads TGTGCCAGCAGAGGACACGGATCGAACACCGGGGAGCTGTTTTTT. It encodes CASRGHGSNTGELFF.

The rearrangement uses TRBV7-6 and TRBJ2-7; D possibly corresponds to TRBD1 (6 bases). CDR1 and CDR2 from the germline V gene are SGHVS and FNYEAQ. V was cut by 5 bases and J by 2 bases, with 13 bases left in between. The CDR3 has 14 residues. The CDR3 loop is CASSLLDSTYEQYF. CDR3 bases: TGTGCCAGCAGCCTCTTGGACAGCACCTACGAGCAGTACTTC.